The clone carrying this T cell receptor beta chain was found many times. This specimen belongs to a study of regulatory T cells in long-lasting Graves disease. The time point denotes: newly diagnosed GD, antithyroid drugs for less than 3 months. There was RNA extracted from PBMCs, and the TCR library was made from it. An endocrinology department in Xi'an, China, supplied the patients. The CDR3 has 12 amino acids. V was clipped by 3 bases and J by 2 bases, with 7 bases between them. Germline assignment: CDR1 DFQATT and CDR2 SNEGSKA (reference sequence). CDR3-region Arm-PCR and iRepertoire HTBI primers produced the TCR beta libraries. A single record per CDR3 protein comes from TCRdb applying MiXCR to the multiplex PCR reads. The sample contains over 200,000 distinct CDR3 sequences, around a sixth of which appear only once. The same sample was also used in a study of T cells in Graves' hyperthyroidism and ophthalmopathy.

The gene calls are TRBV20-1 and TRBJ1-2, with D unclear. This material consisted of peripheral blood mononuclear cells (PBMCs), taken at new diagnosis, from a patient treated with antithyroid drugs. The clonotype was recovered from a woman aged 25 to 39 with Graves disease. This chain's CDR3 is CSARTPNYGYTF. Written as DNA, the CDR3 is TGCAGTGCTAGGACACCCAACTATGGCTACACCTTC.